Described below is a single T cell receptor beta chain sequence and its context. The data derive from a study of T cells in Graves' hyperthyroidism and ophthalmopathy. V lost 7 bases and J 8 bases, leaving 17 bases between the germline ends. In germline, CDR1 is SQVTM, CDR2 ANQGSEA. The CDR3 consists of 12 residues. TCR beta CDR3 regions were amplified from RNA transcripts. HTBI primers were used for first-round RT-PCR of the TCR CDR3. TCRdb analysed the multiplex PCR reads with MiXCR anew, one entry per CDR3 protein. The sample includes around 660,000 distinct CDR3 sequences, approximately 42% of them seen just once.

The TCR was taken from an adult man with Graves' disease, either hyperthyroidism or ophthalmopathy (not recorded which). The chain couples TRBV29-1 to TRBJ1-2; possible D gene TRBD1, 5 bases. The source material was peripheral blood or thyroid tissue (not recorded which). The CDR3 DNA is TGCAGCGGGACAATGACAGACATGGGCTACACCTTC. This encodes CSGTMTDMGYTF. Together with reference TRBV29-1 and TRBJ1-2, the CDR3 gives the full variable domain: SAVISQKPSRDICQRGTSLTIQCQVDSQVTMMFWYRQQPGQSLTLIATANQGSEATYESGFVIDKFPISRPNLTFSTLTVSNMSPEDSSIYLCSGTMTDMGYTFGSGTRLTVV.